Listed below are T cell receptor beta chains from one sample, sequenced in a study of cytomegalovirus exposure and HLA in healthy donors. Only in-frame clones appear in the TCRdb table, and some are missing; sequencing was by immunoSEQ multiplex PCR. The sample lists under 120,000 clones, roughly 78% seen once, with over 3% in the top ten. Sequencing was carried out using PBMCs. The receptors stem from a woman in her 40s in good health and CMV-seronegative. Each CDR3 is given with its conserved first and last residue. A D gene is named only where the DNA matches it firmly. Clone size, where shown, is once, few, many, or a class for clones that have expanded.

>-|-|TRBJ2-1|TRBV5-4
TGTGCCAGCAGCTTGGGACTTTTTCTAAAGCAGTTCTTC
CASSLGLFLKQFF
>-|-|TRBJ1-1|TRBV5-8
TGTGCCAGCAGCTTGGTATCAGATAGGTTTTCGGGAGCTTTCTTT
CASSLVSDRFSGAFF
>-|TRBD1|TRBJ2-6|TRBV28
TGTGCCAGCACCCTGGGACAGCTCTCTGGGGCCAACGTCCTGACTTTC
CASTLGQLSGANVLTF
>-|-|TRBJ1-5|TRBV30
TGTGCCTGGGGGATGGAGGGCAACAATCAGCCCCAGCATTTT
CAWGMEGNNQPQHF
>-|-|TRBJ2-3|TRBV4-3
TGCGCCAGCAGCCAATCTCGGGGGACAGATACGCAGTATTTT
CASSQSRGTDTQYF
>-|TRBD1|TRBJ2-3|TRBV12-5
TGTGCTAGTGGTACTCGGGACAGGGCCACAGATACGCAGTATTTT
CASGTRDRATDTQYF
>-|-|TRBJ1-4|TRBV11-2
TGTGCCAGCAGCTCCGTTATAGAGGAAAAACTGTTTTTT
CASSSVIEEKLFF
>-|TRBD1|TRBJ1-1|TRBV19
TGTGCCAGTAGTGTCGGCGGAGGGGGCTGGGTGAGCACTGAAGCTTTCTTT
CASSVGGGGWVSTEAFF
>-|TRBD1|TRBJ1-1|TRBV9
TGTGCCAGCAGCGTAGGGGAGACAGGGACGATGAACACTGAAGCTCTCTTT
CASSVGETGTMNTEALF
>-|-|TRBJ1-5|TRBV27
TGTGCCAGCGCGGGGGTTGAGAGCAATCAGCCCCAGCATTTT
CASAGVESNQPQHF
>-|-|TRBJ2-1|TRBV4-3
TGCGCCAGCAGCCAAGGACAGGCAAAGAGCAATGAGCAGTTCTTC
CASSQGQAKSNEQFF
>once|-|TRBJ2-7|TRBV5-1
TGCGCCACCCATGAGCCGGGGGTCTCCTACGAGCAGTACTTC
CATHEPGVSYEQYF
>once|TRBD1|TRBJ1-6|TRBV14
TGTGCCAGCAGCCACGGCTACAGGGGGCATTCACCCCTCCACTTT
CASSHGYRGHSPLHF
>-|-|TRBJ1-2|TRBV30
TGTGCCTGGAAAGGGGTAGTTAACTATGGCTACACCTTC
CAWKGVVNYGYTF
>-|TRBD1|TRBJ1-1|TRBV6-5
TGTGCCAGCAGTTCTTTGGACAGGGCGAACACTGAAGCTTTCTTT
CASSSLDRANTEAFF
>-|-|TRBJ2-5|TRBV5-1
TGCGCCAGCAGCGTGACAGGGACTTACGAGACCCAGTACTTC
CASSVTGTYETQYF
>-|-|TRBJ2-7|TRBV4-3
TGCGCCAGCAGCCAAGATGAAGCAGGCTACGAGCAGTACTTC
CASSQDEAGYEQYF
>-|TRBD1|TRBJ2-7|TRBV6-5
TGTGCCAGCAGTTACCCATCGACAGGGGTCTACGAGCAGTACTTC
CASSYPSTGVYEQYF
>-|TRBD2|TRBJ2-3|TRBV27
TGTGCCAGCAGTTTGGGATTCGCGGGAGCAGATACGCAGTATTTT
CASSLGFAGADTQYF
>-|-|TRBJ2-2|TRBV19
TGTGCCAGTAGTATCCCCTATAACACCGGGGAGCTGTTTTTT
CASSIPYNTGELFF
>-|-|TRBJ1-1|TRBV11-2
TGTGCCAGCAGCTTAGTCAACTCCGGGGTAGGAGCTTTCTTT
CASSLVNSGVGAFF
>-|TRBD2|TRBJ2-3|TRBV29-1
TGCAGCGTTAGGGGGGCGCTGGGAGCGGGAGTTCGCACAGATACGCAGTATTTT
CSVRGALGAGVRTDTQYF
>-|TRBD1|TRBJ2-7|TRBV28
TGTGCCAGCAGGACAGGGAGAAGGGGAAGGAGGTACGAGCAGTACTTC
CASRTGRRGRRYEQYF
>once|-|TRBJ1-1|TRBV6-5
TGTGCCAGCAGTCAGGAAGCTGGTACTGAAGCTTTCTTT
CASSQEAGTEAFF
>-|-|TRBJ2-7|TRBV27
TGTGCCAGCAGACAGGGCCTCCGCGAGCAGTACTTC
CASRQGLREQYF
>-|TRBD1|TRBJ1-3|TRBV11-2
TGTGCCAGCAGCTTAGGGGGGACAGGGCGAAACACCATATATTTT
CASSLGGTGRNTIYF
>-|-|TRBJ2-1|TRBV9
TGTGCCAGCAGCGTAGGAGTTGGGAGCGATGAGCAGTTCTTC
CASSVGVGSDEQFF
>-|-|TRBJ2-1|TRBV10-3
TGTGCCATCACGGGAAACAATGAGCAGTTCTTC
CAITGNNEQFF
>-|TRBD1|TRBJ1-2|TRBV9
TGTGCCAGCAGCGAGCGACAGGGGACCTATGGCTACACCTTC
CASSERQGTYGYTF
>few|-|TRBJ1-1|TRBV19
TGTGCCAGTAGTATAAGCAGGTGGACTGAAGCTTTCTTT
CASSISRWTEAFF
>-|-|TRBJ1-4|TRBV4-3
TGCGCCAGCAGCCAAGCCGGGGCAGGGGTGTGGAAACTGTTTTTT
CASSQAGAGVWKLFF